Given below is one T cell receptor beta chain in context. Antigen: not known. This sample was included in a study of T cell responses to AZD1222 COVID-19 vaccine. Whole-study findings and limits: Once two AZD1222 doses were given, Spike-specific TCR breadth and depth went up. Unmutated variant regions are reportedly the target of nearly half of TCRs that are spike-specific.

Libraries were prepared by immunoSEQ multiplex PCR; TCRdb keeps only in-frame clonotypes and omits some of them. In the table there are 200,000 or so clones, around 90% of which are singletons. The CDR3 covers 17 residues. The germline V gene has CDR1 MGHRA and CDR2 YSYEKL. Trimming took 3 bases from V and 4 from J, leaving 22 bases between them. The sample here was peripheral blood, taken on day 0 of AZD1222 vaccination. The origin of this receptor is an adult in good health. The chain couples TRBV4-1 to TRBJ2-7, with unresolved D. CDR3 sequence reads: CASSQGTLGTIQYEQYF. CDR3 nucleotides: TGCGCCAGCAGCCAGGGAACCCTAGGCACAATCCAATACGAGCAGTACTTC.